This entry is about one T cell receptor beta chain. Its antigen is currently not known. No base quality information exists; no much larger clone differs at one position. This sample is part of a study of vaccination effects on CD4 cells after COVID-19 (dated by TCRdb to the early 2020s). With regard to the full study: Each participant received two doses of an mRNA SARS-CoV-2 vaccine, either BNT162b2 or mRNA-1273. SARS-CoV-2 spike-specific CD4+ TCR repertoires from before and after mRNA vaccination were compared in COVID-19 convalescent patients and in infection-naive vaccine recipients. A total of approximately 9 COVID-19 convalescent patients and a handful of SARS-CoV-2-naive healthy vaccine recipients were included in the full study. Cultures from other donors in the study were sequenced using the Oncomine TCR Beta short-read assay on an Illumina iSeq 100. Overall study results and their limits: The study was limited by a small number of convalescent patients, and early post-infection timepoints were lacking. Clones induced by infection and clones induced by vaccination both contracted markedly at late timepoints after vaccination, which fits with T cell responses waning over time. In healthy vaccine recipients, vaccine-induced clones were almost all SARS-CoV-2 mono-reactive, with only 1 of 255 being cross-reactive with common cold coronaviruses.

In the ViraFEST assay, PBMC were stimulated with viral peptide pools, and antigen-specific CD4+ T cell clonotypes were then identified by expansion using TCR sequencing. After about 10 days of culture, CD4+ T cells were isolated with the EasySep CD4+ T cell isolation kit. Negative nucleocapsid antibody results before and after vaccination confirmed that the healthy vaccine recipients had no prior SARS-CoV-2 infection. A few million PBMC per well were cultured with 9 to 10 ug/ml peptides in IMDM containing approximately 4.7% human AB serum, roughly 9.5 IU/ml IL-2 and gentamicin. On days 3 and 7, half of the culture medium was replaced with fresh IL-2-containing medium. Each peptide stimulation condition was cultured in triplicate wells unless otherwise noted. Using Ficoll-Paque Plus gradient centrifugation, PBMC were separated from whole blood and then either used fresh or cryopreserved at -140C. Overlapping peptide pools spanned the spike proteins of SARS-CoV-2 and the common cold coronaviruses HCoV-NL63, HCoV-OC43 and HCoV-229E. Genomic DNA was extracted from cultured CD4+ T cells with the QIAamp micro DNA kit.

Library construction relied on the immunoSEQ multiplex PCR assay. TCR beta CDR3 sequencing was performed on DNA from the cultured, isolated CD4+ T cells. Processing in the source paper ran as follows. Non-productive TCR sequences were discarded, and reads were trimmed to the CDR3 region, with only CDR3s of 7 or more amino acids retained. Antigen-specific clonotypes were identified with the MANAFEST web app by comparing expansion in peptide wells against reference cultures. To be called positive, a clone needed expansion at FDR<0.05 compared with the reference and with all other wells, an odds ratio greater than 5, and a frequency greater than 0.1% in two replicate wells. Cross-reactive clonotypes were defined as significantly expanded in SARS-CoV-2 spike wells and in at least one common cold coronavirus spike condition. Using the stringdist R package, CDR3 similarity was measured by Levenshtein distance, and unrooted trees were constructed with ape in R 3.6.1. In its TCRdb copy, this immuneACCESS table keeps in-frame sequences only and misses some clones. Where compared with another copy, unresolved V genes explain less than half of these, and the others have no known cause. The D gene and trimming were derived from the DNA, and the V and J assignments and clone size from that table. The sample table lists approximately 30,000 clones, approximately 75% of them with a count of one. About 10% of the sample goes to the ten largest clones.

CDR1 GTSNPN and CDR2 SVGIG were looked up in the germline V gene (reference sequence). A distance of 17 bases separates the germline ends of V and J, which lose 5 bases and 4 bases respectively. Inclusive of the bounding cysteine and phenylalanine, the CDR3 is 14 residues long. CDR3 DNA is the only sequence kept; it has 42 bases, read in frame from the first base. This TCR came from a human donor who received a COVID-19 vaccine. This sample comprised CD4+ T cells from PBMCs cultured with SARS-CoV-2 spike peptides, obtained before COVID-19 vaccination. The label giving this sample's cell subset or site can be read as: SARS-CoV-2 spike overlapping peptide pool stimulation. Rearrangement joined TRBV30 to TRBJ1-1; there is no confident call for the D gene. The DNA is TGTGCCTGGCATCGGGGAGGGAGAGGCACTGAAGCTTTCTTT. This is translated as CAWHRGGRGTEAFF.